These T cell receptor beta chains were read from a single sample in a study of blood T cell repertoires in COVID-19. TCRdb's copy holds only in-frame clones and misses some; the assay was immunoSEQ multiplex PCR. This table holds about 180,000 clones, roughly 87% found once. Sequenced material: peripheral blood. The receptors were gathered from a woman aged 70-85 years with COVID-19, enrolled during active disease. Both conserved end residues are part of each CDR3. D genes are given only for firm matches. Size tells how often a clone was seen (once, few, many) or the class of an expanded clone, and some rows leave it out.

V	D	size	J	CDR3	DNA
TRBV7-7	TRBD1	NA	TRBJ2-3	CASSLGQGDTQYF	TGTGCCAGCAGCTTAGGACAGGGCGATACGCAGTATTTT
TRBV19	NA	NA	TRBJ2-7	CASRMTARSYEQYF	TGTGCCAGTCGTATGACCGCCAGGTCCTACGAGCAGTACTTC
TRBV29-1	NA	NA	TRBJ2-1	CSVGDGLSPSYNEQFF	TGCAGCGTTGGCGACGGACTTTCCCCCTCCTACAATGAGCAGTTCTTC
TRBV30	TRBD2	NA	TRBJ2-2	CAWSRDYQNTGELFF	TGTGCCTGGAGTCGGGACTACCAGAACACCGGGGAGCTGTTTTTT
TRBV7-9	TRBD2	NA	TRBJ2-7	CASSPGLAGDSYEQYF	TGTGCCAGCAGCCCTGGACTAGCGGGGGACTCCTACGAGCAGTACTTC
TRBV28	NA	few	TRBJ1-2	CASSLGLSYGYTF	TGTGCCAGCAGTTTGGGGCTAAGCTATGGCTACACCTTC
TRBV15	TRBD2	NA	TRBJ2-3	CATSRDSRASGVGTLF	TGTGCCACCAGCAGAGATAGTCGTGCTAGCGGTGTCGGTACCCTATTT
TRBV30	TRBD2	NA	TRBJ2-2	CAWSVRASGRAGTGELFF	TGTGCCTGGAGTGTAAGGGCTAGCGGGAGGGCCGGTACCGGGGAGCTGTTTTTT
TRBV6-5	NA	once	TRBJ2-7	CAVHETGRSYEQYF	TGTGCCGTCCACGAGACGGGTCGCTCCTACGAGCAGTACTTC
TRBV7-3	TRBD2	once	TRBJ2-1	CASSSRLARSYNEQFF	TGTGCCAGCAGCTCGCGACTAGCGCGATCCTACAATGAGCAGTTCTTC
TRBV11-2	TRBD2	NA	TRBJ2-7	CASSLDLGGGSTYEQYF	TGTGCCAGCAGCTTAGATCTGGGAGGCGGGAGCACCTACGAGCAGTACTTC
TRBV27	NA	few	TRBJ2-3	CASSFLARSFTDTQYF	TGTGCCAGCAGTTTTTTGGCTAGGTCCTTCACAGATACGCAGTATTTT
TRBV5-1	NA	NA	TRBJ2-7	CASSPYLSSYEQYF	TGCGCCAGCAGCCCCTATTTGAGCTCCTACGAGCAGTACTTC
TRBV30	NA	NA	TRBJ2-5	CAWSSSRDSTQYF	TGTGCCTGGAGTTCCTCCCGGGACTCGACCCAGTACTTC
TRBV5-6	TRBD2	NA	TRBJ2-2	CASRPGLAAPGNTGELFF	TGTGCCAGCAGGCCAGGACTAGCGGCACCAGGGAACACCGGGGAGCTGTTTTTT